Reported below is one T cell receptor (beta chain). The entry originates in a study of blood T cell repertoires in COVID-19. This CDR3 comprises 16 residues. The germline V gene has CDR1 SNHLY and CDR2 FYNNEI. V gave up 6 bases and J gave up 0 bases, with 15 bases separating them. In the study's own analysis: Estimation of nucleated cell counts relied on the amplification of reference gene primers. The repertoire was sequenced with immunoSEQ multiplex PCR; TCRdb's copy has only in-frame clones and lacks some. V, J and clone size were drawn from that table, and D and trimming were deduced from the DNA. The sample holds about 280,000 clones, about 90% seen once. Participants spanned ages about 18 to 100 years and resided in 20 to 30 US areas. The study assigned cohorts using participant-reported clinical history.

The chain has TRBV2 and TRBJ1-3; a possible D gene is TRBD1 (5 bases). This TCR came from a woman younger than 35 with acute COVID-19. What was sequenced was PBMCs or T cells enriched from blood (not recorded which). This CDR3 reads CASRQSTGISGNTIYF. In DNA form, the CDR3 reads TGTGCCAGCAGGCAATCAACAGGCATCTCTGGAAACACCATATATTTT.